The sequence of this TCR beta chain was determined in a study of response to subunit inactivated influenza vaccine. General study points: It was suggested by the authors that few new T cells are recruited by each seasonal influenza vaccination.

TCRdb re-analysed the RT-PCR reads in MiXCR, keeping a single row per CDR3 protein. This sample has 650,000 to 800,000 distinct CDR3 sequences, with over 11% found just once. The CDR3 has 15 residues. V was shortened by 4 bases and J by 1 base, with 12 bases between the two germline ends. The germline gives CDR1 SNHLY, CDR2 FYNNEI. This clonotype has a count of ten or more. Its specificity is unknown. The V gene is TRBV2, the J gene TRBJ2-3, with a possible D match to TRBD1 (5 bases). The sequencing used PBMCs from blood, collected approximately 15 days before vaccination. This TCR was recovered from a man in his fifties who received an inactivated influenza vaccine. The CDR3 DNA follows: TGTGCCAGCAGTGGGTGGGTAGGGGGCACAGATACGCAGTATTTT. Protein product: CASSGWVGGTDTQYF.